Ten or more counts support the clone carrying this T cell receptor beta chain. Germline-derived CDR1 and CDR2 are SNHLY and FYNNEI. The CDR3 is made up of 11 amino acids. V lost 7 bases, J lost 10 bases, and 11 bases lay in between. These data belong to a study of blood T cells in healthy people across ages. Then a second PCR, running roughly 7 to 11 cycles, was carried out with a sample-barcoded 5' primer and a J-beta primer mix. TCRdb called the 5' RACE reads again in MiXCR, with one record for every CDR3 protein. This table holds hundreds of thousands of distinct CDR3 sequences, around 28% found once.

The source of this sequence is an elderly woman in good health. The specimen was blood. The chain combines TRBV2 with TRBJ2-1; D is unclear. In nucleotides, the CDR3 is TGTGCCAGCATGGGCCCAACAGAGCAGTTCTTC. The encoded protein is CASMGPTEQFF.